This TCR beta chain stems from a study of control samples from healthy donors and cancer patients. Sequenced by immunoSEQ multiplex PCR; TCRdb stores in-frame clones only, minus some. The sample has around 40,000 clones, roughly 90% seen once. The germline V gene encodes CDR1 MNHEY and CDR2 SMNVEV (reference sequence). This CDR3 has 16 amino acids. Trimming shortened V by 4 bases and J by 1 base, and 14 bases separated the two germline ends. This clonotype originated in a woman between 40 and 55 years old with head and neck cancer. Material: PBMCs. The chain carries TRBV27 and TRBJ1-3; D is uncertain. The CDR3 nucleotides read TGTGCCAGCAGTTCGGCTCCTGGTGTGTCTGGAAACACCATATATTTT. This gives the protein CASSSAPGVSGNTIYF.